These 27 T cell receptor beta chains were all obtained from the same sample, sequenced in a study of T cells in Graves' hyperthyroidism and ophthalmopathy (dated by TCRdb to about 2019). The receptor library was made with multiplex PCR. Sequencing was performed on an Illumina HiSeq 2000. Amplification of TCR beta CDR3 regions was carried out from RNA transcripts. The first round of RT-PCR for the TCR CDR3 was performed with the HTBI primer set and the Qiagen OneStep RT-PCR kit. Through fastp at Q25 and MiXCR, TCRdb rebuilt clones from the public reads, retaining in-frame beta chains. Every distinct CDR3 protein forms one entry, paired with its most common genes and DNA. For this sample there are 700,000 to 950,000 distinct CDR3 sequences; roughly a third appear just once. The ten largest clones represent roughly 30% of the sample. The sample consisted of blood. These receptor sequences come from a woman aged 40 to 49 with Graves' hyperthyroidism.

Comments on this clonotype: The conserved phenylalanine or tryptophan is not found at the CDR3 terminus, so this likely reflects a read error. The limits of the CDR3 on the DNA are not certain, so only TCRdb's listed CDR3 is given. The CDR3 loop reads CASSFPPGG. V gene TRBV2 combines with J gene TRBJ2-5. The germline CDR1 and CDR2 sequences are SNHLY and FYNNEI. Including both end residues, the CDR3 is 9 amino acids long.

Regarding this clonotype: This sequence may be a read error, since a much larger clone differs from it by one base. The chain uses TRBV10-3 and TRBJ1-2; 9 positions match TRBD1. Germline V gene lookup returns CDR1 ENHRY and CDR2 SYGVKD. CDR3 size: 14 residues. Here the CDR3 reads CASSEGTGGYGYAF. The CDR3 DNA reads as TGTGCCAGCAGTGAAGGTACAGGGGGCTATGGCTACGCCTTC.

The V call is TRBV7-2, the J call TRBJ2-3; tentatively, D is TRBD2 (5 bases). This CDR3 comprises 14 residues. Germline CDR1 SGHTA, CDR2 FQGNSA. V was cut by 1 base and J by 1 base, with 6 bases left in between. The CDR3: CASSLEAGTDTQYF. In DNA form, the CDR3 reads TGTGCCAGCAGCTTAGAAGCGGGCACAGATACGCAGTATTTT. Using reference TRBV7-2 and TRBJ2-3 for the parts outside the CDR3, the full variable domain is GAGVSQSPSNKVTEKGKDVELRCDPISGHTALYWYRQSLGQGLEFLIYFQGNSAPDKSGLPSDRFSAERTGGSVSTLTIQRTQQEDSAVYLCASSLEAGTDTQYFGPGTRLTVL.

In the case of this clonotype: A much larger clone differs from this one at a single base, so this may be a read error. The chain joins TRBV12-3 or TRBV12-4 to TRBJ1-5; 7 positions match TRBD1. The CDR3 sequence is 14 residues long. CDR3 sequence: CAGSITGANQPQHF. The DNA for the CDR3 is TGTGCCGGCAGTATCACAGGGGCAAATCAGCCCCAGCATTTT.

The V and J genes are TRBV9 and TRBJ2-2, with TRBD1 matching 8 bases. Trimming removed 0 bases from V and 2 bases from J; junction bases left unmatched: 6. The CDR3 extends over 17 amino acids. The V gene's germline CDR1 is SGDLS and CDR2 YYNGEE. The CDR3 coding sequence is TGTGCCAGCAGCGTAGTGGCGGGACAGGTTAACACCGGGGAGCTGTTTTTT. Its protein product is CASSVVAGQVNTGELFF.

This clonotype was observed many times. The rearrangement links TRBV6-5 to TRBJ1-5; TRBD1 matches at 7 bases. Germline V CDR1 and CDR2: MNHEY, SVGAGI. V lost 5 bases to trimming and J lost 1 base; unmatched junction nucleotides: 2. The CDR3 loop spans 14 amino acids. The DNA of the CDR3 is TGTGCCAGCAGTAAGGGACAGAGCAATCAGCCCCAGCATTTT. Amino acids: CASSKGQSNQPQHF.

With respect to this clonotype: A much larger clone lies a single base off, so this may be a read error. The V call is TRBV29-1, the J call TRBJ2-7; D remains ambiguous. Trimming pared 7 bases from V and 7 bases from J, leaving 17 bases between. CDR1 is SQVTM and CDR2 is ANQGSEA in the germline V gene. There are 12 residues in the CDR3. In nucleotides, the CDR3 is TGCAGCGCTGCTAGGCCGAGCCGGGAGCAGTACTTC. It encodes CSAARPSREQYF.

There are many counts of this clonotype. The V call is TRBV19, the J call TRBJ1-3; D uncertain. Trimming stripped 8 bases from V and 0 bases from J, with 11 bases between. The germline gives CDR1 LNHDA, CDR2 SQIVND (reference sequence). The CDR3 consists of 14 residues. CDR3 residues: CASQRLPSGNTIYF. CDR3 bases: TGTGCCAGTCAGCGATTACCCTCTGGAAACACCATATATTTT.

The CDR3 is CASSLDRVGALHF. The CDR3 coding sequence is TGTGCCAGCAGCTTAGACAGGGTTGGGGCCCTCCACTTT. The chain carries TRBV7-2 and TRBJ1-6; possibly TRBD1 for D (6 bases). V was trimmed by 1 base and J by 14 bases, leaving 12 bases between them. Germline CDR1 SGHTA, CDR2 FQGNSA. The CDR3 is made up of 13 amino acids. Full variable domain (remainder filled in from reference TRBV7-2 and TRBJ1-6): GAGVSQSPSNKVTEKGKDVELRCDPISGHTALYWYRQSLGQGLEFLIYFQGNSAPDKSGLPSDRFSAERTGGSVSTLTIQRTQQEDSAVYLCASSLDRVGALHFGNGTRLTVT.

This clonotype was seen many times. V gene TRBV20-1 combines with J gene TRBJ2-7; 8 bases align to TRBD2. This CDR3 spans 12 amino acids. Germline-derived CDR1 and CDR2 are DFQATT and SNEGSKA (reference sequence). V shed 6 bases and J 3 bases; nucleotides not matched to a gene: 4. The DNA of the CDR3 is TGCAGTGCACCGACTAGCGTCTACGAGCAGTACTTC. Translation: CSAPTSVYEQYF.

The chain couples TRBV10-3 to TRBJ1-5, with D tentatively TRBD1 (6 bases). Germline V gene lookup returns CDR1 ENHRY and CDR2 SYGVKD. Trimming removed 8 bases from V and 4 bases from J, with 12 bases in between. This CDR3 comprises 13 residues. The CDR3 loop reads CAIQAQGNQPQHF. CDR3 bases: TGTGCCATCCAAGCACAGGGTAATCAGCCCCAGCATTTT.

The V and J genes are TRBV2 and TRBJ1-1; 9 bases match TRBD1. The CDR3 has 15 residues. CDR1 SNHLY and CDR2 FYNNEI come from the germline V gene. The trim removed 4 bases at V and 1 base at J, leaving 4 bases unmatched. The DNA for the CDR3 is TGTGCCAGCAGTGTACGGGGACAGGGGAACACTGAAGCTTTCTTT. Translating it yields CASSVRGQGNTEAFF.

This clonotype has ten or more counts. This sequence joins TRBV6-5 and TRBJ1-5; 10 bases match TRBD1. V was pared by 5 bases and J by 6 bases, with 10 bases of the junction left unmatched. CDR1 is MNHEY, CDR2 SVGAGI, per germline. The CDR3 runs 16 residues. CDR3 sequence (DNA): TGTGCCAGCAGTCCCATGGCGGGACAGGGGACTCAGCCCCAGCATTTT. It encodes CASSPMAGQGTQPQHF.

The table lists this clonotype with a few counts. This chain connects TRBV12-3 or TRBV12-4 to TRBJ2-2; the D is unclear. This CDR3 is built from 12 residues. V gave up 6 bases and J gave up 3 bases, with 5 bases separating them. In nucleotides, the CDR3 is TGTGCCAGCAGATCAGACACCGGGGAGCTGTTTTTT. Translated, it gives CASRSDTGELFF.

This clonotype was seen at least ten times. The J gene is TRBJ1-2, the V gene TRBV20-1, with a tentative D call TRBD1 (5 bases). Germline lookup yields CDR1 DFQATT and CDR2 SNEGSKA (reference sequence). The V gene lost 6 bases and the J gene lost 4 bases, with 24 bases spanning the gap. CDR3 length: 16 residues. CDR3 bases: TGCAGTGCCTCTGATGGACAAGGTCGACGGGGCTATGGCTACACCTTC. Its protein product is CSASDGQGRRGYGYTF.

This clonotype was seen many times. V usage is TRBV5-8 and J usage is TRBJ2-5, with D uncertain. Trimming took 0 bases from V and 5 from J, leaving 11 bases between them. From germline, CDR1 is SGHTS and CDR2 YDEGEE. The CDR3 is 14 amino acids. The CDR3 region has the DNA TGTGCCAGCAGCTTGGCCTCGGGTCATGAGACCCAGTACTTC. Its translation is CASSLASGHETQYF.

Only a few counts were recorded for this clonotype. This CDR3 is CASSQVSRINYGYTF. The CDR3 coding sequence is TGCGCCAGCAGCCAAGTTTCACGGATTAACTATGGCTACACCTTC. This sequence joins TRBV4-3 and TRBJ1-2; D uncertain. CDR1 and CDR2 (germline): LGHNA, YSLEER. V lost 1 base and J lost 1, with 10 bases in between. The CDR3 is 15 residues long.

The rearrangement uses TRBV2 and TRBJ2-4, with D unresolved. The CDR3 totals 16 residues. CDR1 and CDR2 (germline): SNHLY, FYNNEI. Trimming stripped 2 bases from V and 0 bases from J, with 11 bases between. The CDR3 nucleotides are TGTGCCAGCAGTGAATGGGAACTGATAGCCAAAAACATTCAGTACTTC. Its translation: CASSEWELIAKNIQYF.

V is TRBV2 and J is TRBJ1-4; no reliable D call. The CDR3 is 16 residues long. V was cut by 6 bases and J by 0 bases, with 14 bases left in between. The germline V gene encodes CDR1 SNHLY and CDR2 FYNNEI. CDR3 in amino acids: CASSRNPGTTNEKLFF. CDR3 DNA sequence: TGTGCCAGCAGCAGAAACCCCGGGACAACTAATGAAAAACTGTTTTTT. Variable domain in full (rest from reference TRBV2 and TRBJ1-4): EPEVTQTPSHQVTQMGQEVILRCVPISNHLYFYWYRQILGQKVEFLVSFYNNEISEKSEIFDDQFSVERPDGSNFTLKIRSTKLEDSAMYFCASSRNPGTTNEKLFFGSGTQLSVL.

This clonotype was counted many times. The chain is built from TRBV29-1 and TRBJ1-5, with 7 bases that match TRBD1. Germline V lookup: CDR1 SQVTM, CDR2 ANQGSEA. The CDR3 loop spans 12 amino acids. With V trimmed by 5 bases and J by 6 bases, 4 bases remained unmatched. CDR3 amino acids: CSVQTGSQPQHF. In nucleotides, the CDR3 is TGCAGCGTTCAGACAGGGTCTCAGCCCCAGCATTTT.

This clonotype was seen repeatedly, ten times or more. CDR3 in amino acids: CASSDPGQGLYGYTF. CDR3 bases: TGTGCCAGCAGTGACCCGGGACAGGGACTCTATGGCTACACCTTC. The gene calls are TRBV25-1 and TRBJ1-2; 9 positions match TRBD1. V was clipped by 3 bases and J by 4 bases; unmatched bases: 6. The V gene's germline CDR1 is MGHDK and CDR2 SYGVNS. This CDR3 has 15 residues.

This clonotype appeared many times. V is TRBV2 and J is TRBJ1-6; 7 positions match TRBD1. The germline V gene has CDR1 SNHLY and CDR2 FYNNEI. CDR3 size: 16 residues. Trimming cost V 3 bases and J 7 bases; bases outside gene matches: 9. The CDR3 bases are TGTGCCAGCAGTGAGCTCGGAACAGGGGCAAATTCACCCCTCCACTTT. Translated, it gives CASSELGTGANSPLHF.

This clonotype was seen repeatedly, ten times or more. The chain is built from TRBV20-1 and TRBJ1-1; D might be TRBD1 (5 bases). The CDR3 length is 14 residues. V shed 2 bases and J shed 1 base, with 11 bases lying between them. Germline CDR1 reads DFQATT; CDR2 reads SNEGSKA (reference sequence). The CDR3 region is CSARWGNANTEAFF. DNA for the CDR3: TGCAGTGCTAGATGGGGGAACGCGAACACTGAAGCTTTCTTT.

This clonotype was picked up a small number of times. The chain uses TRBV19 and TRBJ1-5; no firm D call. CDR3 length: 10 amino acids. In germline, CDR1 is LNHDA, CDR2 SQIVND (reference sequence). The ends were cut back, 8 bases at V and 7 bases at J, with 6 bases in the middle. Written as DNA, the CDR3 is TGTGCCAGTGGACTGCAGCCCCAGCATTTT. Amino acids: CASGLQPQHF.

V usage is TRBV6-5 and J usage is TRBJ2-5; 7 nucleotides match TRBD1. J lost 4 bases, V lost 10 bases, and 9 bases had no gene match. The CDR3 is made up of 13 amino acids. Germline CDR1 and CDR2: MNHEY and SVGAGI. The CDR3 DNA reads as TGTGCCACCATAAGGGCAGGGGGAGAGACCCAGTACTTC. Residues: CATIRAGGETQYF.

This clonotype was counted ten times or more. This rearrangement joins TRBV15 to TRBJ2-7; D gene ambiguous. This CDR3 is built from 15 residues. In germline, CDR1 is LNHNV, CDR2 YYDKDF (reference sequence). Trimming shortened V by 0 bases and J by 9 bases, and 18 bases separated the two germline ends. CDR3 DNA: TGTGCCACCAGCAGAGAACCGGGCCTTGGGGATGGGCAGTACTTC. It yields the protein CATSREPGLGDGQYF.

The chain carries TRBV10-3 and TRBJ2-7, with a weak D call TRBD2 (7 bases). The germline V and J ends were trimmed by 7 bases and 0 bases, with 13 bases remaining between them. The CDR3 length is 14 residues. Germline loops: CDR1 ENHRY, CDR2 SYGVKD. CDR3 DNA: TGTGCCATCACCCGGGGGGCAAGCTCCTACGAGCAGTACTTC. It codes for CAITRGASSYEQYF.